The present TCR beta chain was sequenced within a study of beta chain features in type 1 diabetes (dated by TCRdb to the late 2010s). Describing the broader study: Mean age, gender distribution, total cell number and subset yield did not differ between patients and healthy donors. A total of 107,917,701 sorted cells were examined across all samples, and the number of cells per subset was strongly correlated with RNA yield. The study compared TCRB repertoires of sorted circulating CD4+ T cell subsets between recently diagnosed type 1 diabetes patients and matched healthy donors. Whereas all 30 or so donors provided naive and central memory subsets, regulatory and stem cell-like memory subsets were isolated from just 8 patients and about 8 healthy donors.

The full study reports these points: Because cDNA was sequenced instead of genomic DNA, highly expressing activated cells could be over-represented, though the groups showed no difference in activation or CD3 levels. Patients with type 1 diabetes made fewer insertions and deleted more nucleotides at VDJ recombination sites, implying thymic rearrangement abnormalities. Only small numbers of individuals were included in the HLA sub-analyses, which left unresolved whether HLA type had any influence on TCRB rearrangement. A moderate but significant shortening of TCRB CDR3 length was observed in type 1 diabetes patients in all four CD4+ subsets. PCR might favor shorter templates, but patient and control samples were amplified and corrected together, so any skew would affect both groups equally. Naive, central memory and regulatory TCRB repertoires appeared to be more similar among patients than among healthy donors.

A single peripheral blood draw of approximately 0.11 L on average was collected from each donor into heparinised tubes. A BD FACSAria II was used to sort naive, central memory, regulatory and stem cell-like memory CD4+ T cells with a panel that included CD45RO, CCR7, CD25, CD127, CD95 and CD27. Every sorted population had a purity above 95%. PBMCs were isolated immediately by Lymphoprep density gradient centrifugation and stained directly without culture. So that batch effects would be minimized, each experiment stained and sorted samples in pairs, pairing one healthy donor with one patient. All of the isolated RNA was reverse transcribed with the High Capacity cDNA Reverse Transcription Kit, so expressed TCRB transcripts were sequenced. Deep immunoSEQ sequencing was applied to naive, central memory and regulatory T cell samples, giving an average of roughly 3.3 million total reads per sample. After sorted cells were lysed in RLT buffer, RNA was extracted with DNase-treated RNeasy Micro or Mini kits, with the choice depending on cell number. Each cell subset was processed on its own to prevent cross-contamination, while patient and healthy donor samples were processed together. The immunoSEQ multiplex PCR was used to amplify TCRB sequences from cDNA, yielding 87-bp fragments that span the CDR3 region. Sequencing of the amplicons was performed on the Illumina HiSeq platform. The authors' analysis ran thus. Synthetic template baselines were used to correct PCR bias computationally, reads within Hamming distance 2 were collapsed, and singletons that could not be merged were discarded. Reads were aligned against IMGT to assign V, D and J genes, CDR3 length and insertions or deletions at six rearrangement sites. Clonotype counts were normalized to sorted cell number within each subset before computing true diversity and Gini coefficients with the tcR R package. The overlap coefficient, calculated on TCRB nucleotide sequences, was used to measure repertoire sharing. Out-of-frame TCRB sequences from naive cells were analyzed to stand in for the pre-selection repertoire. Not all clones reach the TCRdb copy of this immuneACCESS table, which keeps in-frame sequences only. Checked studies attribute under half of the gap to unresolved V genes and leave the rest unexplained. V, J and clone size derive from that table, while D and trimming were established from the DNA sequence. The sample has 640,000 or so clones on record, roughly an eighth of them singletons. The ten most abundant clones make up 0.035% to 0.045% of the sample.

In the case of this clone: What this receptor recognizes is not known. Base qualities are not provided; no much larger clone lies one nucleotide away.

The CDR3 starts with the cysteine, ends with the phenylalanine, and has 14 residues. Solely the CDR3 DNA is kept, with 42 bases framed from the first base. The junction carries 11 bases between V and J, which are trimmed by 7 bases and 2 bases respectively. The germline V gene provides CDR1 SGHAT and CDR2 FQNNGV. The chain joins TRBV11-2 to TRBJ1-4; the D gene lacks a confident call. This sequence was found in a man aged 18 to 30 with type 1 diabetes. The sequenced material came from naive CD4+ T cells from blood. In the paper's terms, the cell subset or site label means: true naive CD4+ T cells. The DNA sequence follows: TGTGCCAGCAACACCGGATGGACTAATGAAAAACTGTTTTTT. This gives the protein CASNTGWTNEKLFF.